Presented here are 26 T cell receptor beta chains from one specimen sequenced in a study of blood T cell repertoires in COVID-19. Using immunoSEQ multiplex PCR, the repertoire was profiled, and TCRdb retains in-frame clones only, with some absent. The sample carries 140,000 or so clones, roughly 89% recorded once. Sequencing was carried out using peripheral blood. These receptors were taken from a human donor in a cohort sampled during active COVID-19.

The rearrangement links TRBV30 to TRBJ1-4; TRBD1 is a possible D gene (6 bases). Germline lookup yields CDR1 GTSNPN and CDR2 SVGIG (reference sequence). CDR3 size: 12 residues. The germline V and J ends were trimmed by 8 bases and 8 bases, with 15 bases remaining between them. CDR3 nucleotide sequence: TGTGCCGCTCTATGGGACACAGAAAAACTGTTTTTT. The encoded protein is CAALWDTEKLFF.

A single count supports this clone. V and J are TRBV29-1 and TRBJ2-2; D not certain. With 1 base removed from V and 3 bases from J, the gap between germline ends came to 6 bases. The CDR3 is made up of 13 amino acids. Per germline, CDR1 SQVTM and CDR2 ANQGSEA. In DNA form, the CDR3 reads TGCAGCGTTGAAGTCCAGTACACCGGGGAGCTGTTTTTT. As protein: CSVEVQYTGELFF.

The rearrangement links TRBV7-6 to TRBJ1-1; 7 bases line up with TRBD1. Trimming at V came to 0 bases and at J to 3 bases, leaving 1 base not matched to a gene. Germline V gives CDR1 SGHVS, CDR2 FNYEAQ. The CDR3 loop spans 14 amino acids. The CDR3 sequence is CASSLAGTDTEAFF. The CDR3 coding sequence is TGTGCCAGCAGCTTAGCAGGGACAGACACTGAAGCTTTCTTT.

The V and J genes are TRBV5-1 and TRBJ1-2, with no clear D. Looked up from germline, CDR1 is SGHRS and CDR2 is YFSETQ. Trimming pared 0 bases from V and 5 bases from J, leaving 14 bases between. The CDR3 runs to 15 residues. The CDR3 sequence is CASSLGAGDGYGYTF. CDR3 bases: TGCGCCAGCAGCTTGGGGGCGGGCGACGGGTATGGCTACACCTTC.

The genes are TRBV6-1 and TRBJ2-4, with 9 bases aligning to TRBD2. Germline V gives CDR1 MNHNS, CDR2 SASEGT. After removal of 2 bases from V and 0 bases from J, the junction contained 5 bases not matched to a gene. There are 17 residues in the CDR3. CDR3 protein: CASSELLAGRAKNIQYF. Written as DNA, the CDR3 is TGTGCCAGCAGTGAATTGCTAGCGGGGCGAGCCAAAAACATTCAGTACTTC.

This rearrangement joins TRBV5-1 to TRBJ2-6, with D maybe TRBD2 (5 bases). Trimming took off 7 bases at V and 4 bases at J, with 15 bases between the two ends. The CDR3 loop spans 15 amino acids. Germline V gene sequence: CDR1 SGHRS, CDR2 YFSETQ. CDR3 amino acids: CASRSVGAGANVLTF. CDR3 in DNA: TGCGCCAGCCGCTCGGTGGGAGCCGGGGCCAACGTCCTGACTTTC.

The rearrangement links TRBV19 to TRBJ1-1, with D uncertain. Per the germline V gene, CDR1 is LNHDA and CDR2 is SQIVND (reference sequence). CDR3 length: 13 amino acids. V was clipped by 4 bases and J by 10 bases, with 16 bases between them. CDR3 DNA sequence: TGTGCCAGTAGTACAAGACCCCCCCGGAGAGCTTTCTTT. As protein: CASSTRPPRRAFF.

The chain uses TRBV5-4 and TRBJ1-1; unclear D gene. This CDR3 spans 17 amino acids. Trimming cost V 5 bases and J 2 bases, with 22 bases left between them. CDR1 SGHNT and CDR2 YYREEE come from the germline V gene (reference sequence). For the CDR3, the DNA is TGTGCCAGCAGTCAACTCGGGGTTTGGAAGAACAACACTGAAGCTTTCTTT. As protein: CASSQLGVWKNNTEAFF.

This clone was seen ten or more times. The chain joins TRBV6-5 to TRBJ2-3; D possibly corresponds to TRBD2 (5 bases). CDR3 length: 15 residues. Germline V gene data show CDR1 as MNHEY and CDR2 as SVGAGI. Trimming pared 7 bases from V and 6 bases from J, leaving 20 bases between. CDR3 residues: CASTADSPSYDTQYF. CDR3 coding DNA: TGTGCCAGCACCGCGGACTCACCCTCTTACGATACGCAGTATTTT.

CDR3 protein: CASSLDAVSSYNEQFF. CDR3 sequence (DNA): TGTGCCAGCAGCTTAGATGCGGTGAGCTCCTACAATGAGCAGTTCTTC. The chain recombines TRBV7-3 with TRBJ2-1; D gene ambiguous. The ends were cut back, 2 bases at V and 0 bases at J, with 11 bases in the middle. CDR1 and CDR2 from the germline V gene are SGHTA and FQGTGA. The CDR3 is 16 amino acids. The full variable domain, in which reference TRBV7-3 and TRBJ2-1 provide the parts outside the CDR3, is GAGVSQTPSNKVTEKGKYVELRCDPISGHTALYWYRQSLGQGPEFLIYFQGTGAADDSGLPNDRFFAVRPEGSVSTLKIQRTERGDSAVYLCASSLDAVSSYNEQFFGPGTRLTVL.

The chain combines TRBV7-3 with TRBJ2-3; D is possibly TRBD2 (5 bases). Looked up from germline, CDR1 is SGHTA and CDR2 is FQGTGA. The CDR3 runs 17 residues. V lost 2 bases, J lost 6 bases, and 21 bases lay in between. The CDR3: CASSLAPGSGGKDTQYF. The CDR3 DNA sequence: TGTGCCAGCAGCTTAGCCCCGGGAAGCGGTGGTAAGGATACGCAGTATTTT.

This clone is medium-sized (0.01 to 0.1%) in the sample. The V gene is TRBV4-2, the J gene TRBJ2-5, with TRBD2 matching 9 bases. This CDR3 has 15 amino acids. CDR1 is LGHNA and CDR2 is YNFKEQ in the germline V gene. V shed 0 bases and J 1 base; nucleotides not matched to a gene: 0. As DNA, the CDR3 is TGTGCCAGCAGCCAAGAGCGGGGGGGCCAAGAGACCCAGTACTTC. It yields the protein CASSQERGGQETQYF.

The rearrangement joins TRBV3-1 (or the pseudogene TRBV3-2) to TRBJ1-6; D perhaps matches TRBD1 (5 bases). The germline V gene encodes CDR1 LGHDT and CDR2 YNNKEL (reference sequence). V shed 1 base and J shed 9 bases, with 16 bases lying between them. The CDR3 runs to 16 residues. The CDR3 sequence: CASSQAWAGMGSPLHF. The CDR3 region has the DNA TGTGCCAGCAGCCAAGCTTGGGCAGGGATGGGTTCACCCCTCCACTTT.

CDR3 sequence (DNA): TGTGCCAGCAGTTACTCTCCCGGGGGGCTCGATACGCAGTATTTT. Translation gives CASSYSPGGLDTQYF. The gene calls are TRBV6-2 or TRBV6-3 and TRBJ2-3; D perhaps matches TRBD2 (7 bases). The CDR3 has 15 amino acids. V was shortened by 0 bases and J by 6 bases, with 13 bases between the two germline ends. CDR1 is MNHEY, CDR2 SVGEGT, per germline.

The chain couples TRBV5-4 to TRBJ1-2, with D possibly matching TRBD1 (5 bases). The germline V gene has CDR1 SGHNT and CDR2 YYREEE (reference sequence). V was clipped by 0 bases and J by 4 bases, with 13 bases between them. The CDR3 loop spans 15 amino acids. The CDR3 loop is CASSLDPRQPYGYTF. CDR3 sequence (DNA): TGTGCCAGCAGCTTGGACCCCCGACAGCCCTATGGCTACACCTTC.

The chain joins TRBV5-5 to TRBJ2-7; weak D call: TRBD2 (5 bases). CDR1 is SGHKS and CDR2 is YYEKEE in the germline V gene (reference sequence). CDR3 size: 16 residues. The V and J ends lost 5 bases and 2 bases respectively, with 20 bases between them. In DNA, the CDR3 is TGTGCCAGCAGTTATGTCGGGATGGCTGGTACCTACGAGCAGTACTTC. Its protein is CASSYVGMAGTYEQYF.

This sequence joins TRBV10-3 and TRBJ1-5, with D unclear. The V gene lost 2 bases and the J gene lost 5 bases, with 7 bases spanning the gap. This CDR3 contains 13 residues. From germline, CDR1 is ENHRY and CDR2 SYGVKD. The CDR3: CAISENMDQPQHF. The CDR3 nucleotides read TGTGCCATCAGTGAGAACATGGATCAGCCCCAGCATTTT.

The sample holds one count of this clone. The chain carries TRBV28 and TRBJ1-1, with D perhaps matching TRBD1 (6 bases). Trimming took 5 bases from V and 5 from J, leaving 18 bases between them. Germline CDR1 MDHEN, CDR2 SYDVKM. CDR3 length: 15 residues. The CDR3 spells CASSHQDAQGTEAFF. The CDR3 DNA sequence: TGTGCCAGCAGTCACCAGGACGCGCAGGGGACTGAAGCTTTCTTT.

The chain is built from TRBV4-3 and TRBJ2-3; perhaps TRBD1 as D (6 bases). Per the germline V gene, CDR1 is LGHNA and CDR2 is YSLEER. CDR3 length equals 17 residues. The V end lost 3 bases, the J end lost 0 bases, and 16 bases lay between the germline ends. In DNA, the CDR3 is TGCGCCAGCAGCCAGGACTGGACAGTGACTAGCACAGATACGCAGTATTTT. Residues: CASSQDWTVTSTDTQYF.

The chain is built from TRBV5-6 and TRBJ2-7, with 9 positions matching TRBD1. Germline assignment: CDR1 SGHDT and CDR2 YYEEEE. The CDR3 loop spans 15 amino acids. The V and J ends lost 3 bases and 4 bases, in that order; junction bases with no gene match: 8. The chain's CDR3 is CASSSLDRGKYEQYF. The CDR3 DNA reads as TGTGCCAGCAGCTCCTTGGACAGGGGTAAATACGAGCAGTACTTC.

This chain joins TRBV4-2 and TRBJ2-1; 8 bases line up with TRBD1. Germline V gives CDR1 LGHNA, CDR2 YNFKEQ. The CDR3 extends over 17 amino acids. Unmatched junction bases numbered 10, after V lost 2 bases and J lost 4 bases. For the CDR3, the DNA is TGTGCCAGCAGCCAAAAATGGGACAGGAACCCTTACAATGAGCAGTTCTTC. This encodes CASSQKWDRNPYNEQFF.

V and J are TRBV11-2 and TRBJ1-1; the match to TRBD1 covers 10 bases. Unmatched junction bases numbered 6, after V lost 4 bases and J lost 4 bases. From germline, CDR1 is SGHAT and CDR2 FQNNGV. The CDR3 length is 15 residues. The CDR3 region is CASSSGTGVRTEAFF. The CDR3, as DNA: TGTGCCAGCAGCTCGGGGACAGGGGTTCGCACTGAAGCTTTCTTT.

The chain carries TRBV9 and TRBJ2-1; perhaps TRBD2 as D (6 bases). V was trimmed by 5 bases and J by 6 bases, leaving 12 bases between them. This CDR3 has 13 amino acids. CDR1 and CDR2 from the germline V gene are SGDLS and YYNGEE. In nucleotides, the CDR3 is TGTGCCAGCAGTTTAGCGGAGTTCAATGAGCAGTTCTTC. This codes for CASSLAEFNEQFF.

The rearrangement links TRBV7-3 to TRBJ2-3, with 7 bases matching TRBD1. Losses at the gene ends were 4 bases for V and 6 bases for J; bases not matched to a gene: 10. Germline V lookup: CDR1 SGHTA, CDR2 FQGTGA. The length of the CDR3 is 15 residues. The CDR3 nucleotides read TGTGCCAGCAGCTCAAAAGGGGGCGTGGCGGATACGCAGTATTTT. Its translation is CASSSKGGVADTQYF.

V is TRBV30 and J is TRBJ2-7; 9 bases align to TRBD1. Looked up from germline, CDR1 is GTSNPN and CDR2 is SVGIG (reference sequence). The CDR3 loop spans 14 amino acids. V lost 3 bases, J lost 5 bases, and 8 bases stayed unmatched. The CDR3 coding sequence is TGTGCCTGGAGGGACAGGGGTAACCCGGACGAGCAGTACTTC. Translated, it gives CAWRDRGNPDEQYF.

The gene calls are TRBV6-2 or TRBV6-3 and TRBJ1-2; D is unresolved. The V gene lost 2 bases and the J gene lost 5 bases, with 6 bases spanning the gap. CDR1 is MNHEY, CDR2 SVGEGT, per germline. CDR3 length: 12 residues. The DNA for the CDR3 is TGTGCCAGCAGTTACCGAGAATATGGCTACACCTTC. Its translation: CASSYREYGYTF.